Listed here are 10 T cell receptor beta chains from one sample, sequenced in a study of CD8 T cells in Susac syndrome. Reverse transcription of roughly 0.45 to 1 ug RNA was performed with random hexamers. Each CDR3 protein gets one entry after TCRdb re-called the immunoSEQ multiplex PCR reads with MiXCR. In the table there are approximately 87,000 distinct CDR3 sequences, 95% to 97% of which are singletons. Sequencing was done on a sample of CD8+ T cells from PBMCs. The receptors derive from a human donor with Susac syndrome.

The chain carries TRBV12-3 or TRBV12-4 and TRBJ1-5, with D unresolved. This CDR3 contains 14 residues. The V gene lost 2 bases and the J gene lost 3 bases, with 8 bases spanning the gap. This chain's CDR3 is CASSLSQPNQPQHF. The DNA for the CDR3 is TGTGCCAGCAGTTTAAGCCAGCCCAATCAGCCCCAGCATTTT.

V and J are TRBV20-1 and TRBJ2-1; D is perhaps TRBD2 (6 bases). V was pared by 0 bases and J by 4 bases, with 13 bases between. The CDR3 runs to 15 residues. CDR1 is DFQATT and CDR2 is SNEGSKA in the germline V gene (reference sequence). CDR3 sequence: CSARDRGTWYNEQFF. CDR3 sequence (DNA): TGCAGTGCTAGAGATCGAGGGACTTGGTACAATGAGCAGTTCTTC.

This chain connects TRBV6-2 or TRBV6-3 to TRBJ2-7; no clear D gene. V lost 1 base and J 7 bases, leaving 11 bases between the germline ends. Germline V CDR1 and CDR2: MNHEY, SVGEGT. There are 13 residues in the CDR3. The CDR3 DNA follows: TGTGCCAGCAGTTACTACGGAGCGAGTGAGCAGTACGTC. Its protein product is CASSYYGASEQYV.

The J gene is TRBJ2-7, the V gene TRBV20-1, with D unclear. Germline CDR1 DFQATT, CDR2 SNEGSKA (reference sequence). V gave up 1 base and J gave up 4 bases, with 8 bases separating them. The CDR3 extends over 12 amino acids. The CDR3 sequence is CSARVGFYEQYV. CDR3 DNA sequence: TGCAGTGCTAGAGTTGGGTTTTACGAGCAGTACGTC.

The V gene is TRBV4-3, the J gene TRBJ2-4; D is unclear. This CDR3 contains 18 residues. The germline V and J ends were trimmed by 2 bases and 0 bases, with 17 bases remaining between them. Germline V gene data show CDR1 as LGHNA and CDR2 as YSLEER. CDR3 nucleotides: TGCGCCAGCAGCCAATCTAGGCTACGTACCCTAGCCAAAAACATTCAGTACTTC. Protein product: CASSQSRLRTLAKNIQYF.

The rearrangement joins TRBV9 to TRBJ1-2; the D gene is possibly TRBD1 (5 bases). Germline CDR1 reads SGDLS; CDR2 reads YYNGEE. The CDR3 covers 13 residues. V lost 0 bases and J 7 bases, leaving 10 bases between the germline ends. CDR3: CASSVGQGLGYTF. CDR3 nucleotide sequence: TGTGCCAGCAGCGTAGGTCAGGGTCTTGGCTACACCTTC.

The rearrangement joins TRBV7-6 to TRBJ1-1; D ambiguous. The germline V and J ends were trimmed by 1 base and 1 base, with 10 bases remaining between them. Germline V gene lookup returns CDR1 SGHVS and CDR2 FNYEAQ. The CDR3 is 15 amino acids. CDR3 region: CASSLVVGSNTEAFF. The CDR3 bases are TGTGCCAGCAGCTTAGTCGTAGGGTCGAACACTGAAGCTTTCTTT.

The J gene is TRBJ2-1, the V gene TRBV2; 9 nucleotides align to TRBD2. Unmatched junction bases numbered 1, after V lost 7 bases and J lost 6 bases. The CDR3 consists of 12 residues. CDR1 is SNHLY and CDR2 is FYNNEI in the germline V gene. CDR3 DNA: TGTGCCAGCAAGCGGGGGGCCAATGAGCAGTTCTTC. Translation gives CASKRGANEQFF.

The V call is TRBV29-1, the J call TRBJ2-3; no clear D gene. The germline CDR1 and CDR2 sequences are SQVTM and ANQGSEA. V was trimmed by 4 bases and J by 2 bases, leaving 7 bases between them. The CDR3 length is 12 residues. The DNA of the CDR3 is TGCAGCGTTGTCCAGGACACAGATACGCAGTATTTT. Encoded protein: CSVVQDTDTQYF.

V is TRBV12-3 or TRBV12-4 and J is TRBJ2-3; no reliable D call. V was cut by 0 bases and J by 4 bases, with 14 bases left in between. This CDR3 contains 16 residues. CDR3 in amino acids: CASSLAVSIAPDTQYF. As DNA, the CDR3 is TGTGCCAGCAGTTTAGCGGTATCGATAGCCCCAGATACGCAGTATTTT.